The T cell receptor beta chain described here comes from a study of CD8 T cells in Susac syndrome. General observations from the study: Where Susac syndrome CD4+ T cell repertoires were concerned, no clonal expansion was evident.

Random hexamers were used to reverse transcribe roughly 0.5 to 1 ug of RNA. TCR beta CDR3 was amplified by immunoSEQ multiplex PCR. This amplification extended across 54 Vbeta and 13 Jbeta segments. TCRdb recomputed calls from the immunoSEQ multiplex PCR reads with MiXCR, one row per CDR3 protein. The data contain 150,000 to 200,000 distinct CDR3 sequences, approximately 94% of them singletons. The CDR3 length is 15 residues. The V and J ends lost 8 bases and 5 bases respectively, with 20 bases between them. In germline, CDR1 is SNHLY, CDR2 FYNNEI. As concerns this clonotype: Its target is not known.

The gene calls are TRBV2 and TRBJ2-3; perhaps TRBD2 as D (7 bases). This clonotype originated in a human donor with Susac syndrome. The sequenced sample consisted of CD4+ T cells from PBMCs. CDR3 nucleotides: TGTGCCAGCGGTCCGGGGGGCTGGAAGGGAGATACGCAGTATTTT. This sequence encodes CASGPGGWKGDTQYF.